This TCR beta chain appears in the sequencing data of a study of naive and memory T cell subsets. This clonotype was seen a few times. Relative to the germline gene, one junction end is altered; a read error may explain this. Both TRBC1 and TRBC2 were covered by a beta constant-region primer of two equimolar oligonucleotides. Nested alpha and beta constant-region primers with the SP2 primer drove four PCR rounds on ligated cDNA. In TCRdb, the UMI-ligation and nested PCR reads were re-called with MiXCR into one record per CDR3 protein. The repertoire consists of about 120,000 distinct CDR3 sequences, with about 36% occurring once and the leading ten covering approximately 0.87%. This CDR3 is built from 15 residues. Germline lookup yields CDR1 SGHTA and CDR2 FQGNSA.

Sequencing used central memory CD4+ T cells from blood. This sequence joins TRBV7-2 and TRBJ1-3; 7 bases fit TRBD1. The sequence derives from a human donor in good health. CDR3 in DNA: TGTGCCAGCACCTTAGCCGGGACAGCTGGAAACACCATATATTTT. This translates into CASTLAGTAGNTIYF.